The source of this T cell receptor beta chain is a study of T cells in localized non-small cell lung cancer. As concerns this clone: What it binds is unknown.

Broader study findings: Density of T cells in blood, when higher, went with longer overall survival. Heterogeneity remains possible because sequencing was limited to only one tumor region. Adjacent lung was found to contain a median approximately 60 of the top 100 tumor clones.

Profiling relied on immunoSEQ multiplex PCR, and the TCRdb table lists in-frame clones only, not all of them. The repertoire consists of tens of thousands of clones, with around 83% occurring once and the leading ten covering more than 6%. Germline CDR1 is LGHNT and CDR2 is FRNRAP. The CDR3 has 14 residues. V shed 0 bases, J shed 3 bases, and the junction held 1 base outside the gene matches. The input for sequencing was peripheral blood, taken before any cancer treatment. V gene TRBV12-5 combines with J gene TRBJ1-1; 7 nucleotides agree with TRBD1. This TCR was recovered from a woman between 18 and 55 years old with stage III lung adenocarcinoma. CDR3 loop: CASGLVQGYTEAFF. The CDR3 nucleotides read TGTGCTAGTGGTTTGGTACAGGGGTACACTGAAGCTTTCTTT. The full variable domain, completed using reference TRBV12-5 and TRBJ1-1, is DARVTQTPRHKVTEMGQEVTMRCQPILGHNTVFWYRQTMMQGLELLAYFRNRAPLDDSGMPKDRFSAEMPDATLATLKIQPSEPRDSAVYFCASGLVQGYTEAFFGQGTRLTVV.